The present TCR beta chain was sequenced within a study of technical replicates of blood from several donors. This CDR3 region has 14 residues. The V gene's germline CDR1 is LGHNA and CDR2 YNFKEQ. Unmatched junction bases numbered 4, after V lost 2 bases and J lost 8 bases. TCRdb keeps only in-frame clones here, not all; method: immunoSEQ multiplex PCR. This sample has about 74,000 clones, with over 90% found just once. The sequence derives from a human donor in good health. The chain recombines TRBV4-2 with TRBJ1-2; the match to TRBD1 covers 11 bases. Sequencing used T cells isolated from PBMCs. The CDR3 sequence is CASSQQGTGGGYTF. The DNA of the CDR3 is TGTGCCAGCAGCCAACAAGGGACAGGGGGAGGCTACACCTTC.